The 22 T cell receptor beta chains given below trace back to one sample, sequenced in a study of T cells in tumors after PD-1 blockade (dated by TCRdb to between 2019 and 2020). Receptor amplification or capture employed the immunoSEQ multiplex PCR assay. This is the immuneACCESS table as TCRdb keeps it, with only in-frame sequences that have V and J called. A part of the clones is gone; compared with another copy, unresolved V genes explain less than half, and the rest is unexplained. Present in this sample are 35,000 or so clones, around four fifths of which were seen just once. 38% of the sample lies in the top ten. According to the study, the label for this sample's time point signals: before anti-PD-1 therapy. The source was PBMCs, collected before anti-PD-1 treatment. The receptors stem from a human donor with basal cell carcinoma.

The V gene is TRBV24-1, the J gene TRBJ2-3; D unclear. The germline gives CDR1 KGHDR, CDR2 SFDVKD. Trimming took 4 bases from V and 8 from J, leaving 15 bases between them. CDR3 length: 14 amino acids. For the CDR3, the DNA is TGTGCCACCAGTGACGCCACTCGACGATTTACGCAGTATTTT. Encoded protein: CATSDATRRFTQYF.

Only a few counts were recorded for this clone. The chain couples TRBV28 to TRBJ1-2, with D uncertain. Germline V gives CDR1 MDHEN, CDR2 SYDVKM. The germline V and J ends were trimmed by 4 bases and 2 bases, with 11 bases remaining between them. The CDR3 totals 14 residues. The CDR3 DNA follows: TGTGCCAGCAGTTCATCCCCCCTCAACTATGGCTACACCTTC. Translated, it gives CASSSSPLNYGYTF.

The chain carries TRBV2 and TRBJ1-4, with D possibly TRBD1 on 5 matching bases. CDR3 size: 15 residues. The ends were cut back, 7 bases at V and 5 bases at J, with 17 bases in the middle. Germline loops: CDR1 SNHLY, CDR2 FYNNEI. The CDR3 protein is CASIREAGPNEKLFF. The CDR3 bases are TGTGCCAGCATACGCGAAGCGGGACCGAATGAAAAACTGTTTTTT. Together with reference TRBV2 and TRBJ1-4, the CDR3 gives the full variable domain: EPEVTQTPSHQVTQMGQEVILRCVPISNHLYFYWYRQILGQKVEFLVSFYNNEISEKSEIFDDQFSVERPDGSNFTLKIRSTKLEDSAMYFCASIREAGPNEKLFFGSGTQLSVL.

V and J are TRBV5-5 and TRBJ2-2, with D unclear. CDR1 and CDR2 from the germline V gene are SGHKS and YYEKEE (reference sequence). V lost 4 bases and J lost 4, with 8 bases in between. There are 13 residues in the CDR3. The CDR3 sequence: CASSLLVTGELFF. The CDR3 DNA reads as TGTGCCAGCAGCCTCCTCGTCACCGGGGAGCTGTTTTTT.

With regard to this clone: The germline gene is not matched at one end of the junction; a read error may be the cause. CDR3 residues: CSVETGGKQPQHF. CDR3 DNA: TGCAGCGTGGAAACAGGGGGCAAGCAGCCCCAGCATTTT. The rearrangement links TRBV29-1 to TRBJ1-5; TRBD1 aligns across 9 bases. This CDR3 has 13 residues. Germline V CDR1 and CDR2: SQVTM, ANQGSEA.

As DNA, the CDR3 is TGTGCCATCAGTGCGAGCGGGGCGGTGAGAGATACGCAGTATTTT. Translation gives CAISASGAVRDTQYF. The V gene is TRBV10-3, the J gene TRBJ2-3; 7 positions match TRBD2. Germline lookup yields CDR1 ENHRY and CDR2 SYGVKD. V dropped 4 bases and J dropped 5; count of bases not matched to a gene: 9. CDR3 length: 15 residues.

The chain uses TRBV6-6 and TRBJ1-1; possibly TRBD1 for D (5 bases). Germline CDR1 reads MNHNY; CDR2 reads SVGAGI (reference sequence). The ends were cut back, 8 bases at V and 3 bases at J, with 13 bases in the middle. The CDR3 is made up of 13 amino acids. The CDR3 protein is CASDIDSHTEAFF. CDR3 sequence (DNA): TGTGCCAGCGATATAGACAGCCACACTGAAGCTTTCTTT.

The chain is built from TRBV4-3 and TRBJ2-6; tentative D call: TRBD1 (5 bases). Germline V gives CDR1 LGHNA, CDR2 YSLEER. Trimming took off 0 bases at V and 1 base at J, with 19 bases between the two ends. This CDR3 comprises 20 residues. In nucleotides, the CDR3 is TGCGCCAGCAGCCAAGATAACGCGGCAGGGAAGGAGTCTGGGGCCAACGTCCTGACTTTC. It encodes CASSQDNAAGKESGANVLTF.

The chain combines TRBV24-1 with TRBJ2-2, with no clear D. CDR3 length equals 17 residues. Germline V lookup: CDR1 KGHDR, CDR2 SFDVKD. Trimming pared 10 bases from V and 4 bases from J, leaving 24 bases between. CDR3 loop: CATGNTLVICGTGELFF. CDR3 sequence (DNA): TGTGCCACAGGTAATACTCTCGTTATTTGCGGCACCGGGGAGCTGTTTTTT.

The chain recombines TRBV28 with TRBJ2-7, with D uncertain. V gave up 3 bases and J gave up 5 bases, with 14 bases separating them. CDR1 is MDHEN and CDR2 is SYDVKM in the germline V gene. This CDR3 comprises 14 residues. The CDR3 loop is CASSLPETSNEQYF. Here the CDR3 DNA reads TGTGCCAGCAGTTTGCCCGAGACGAGCAACGAGCAGTACTTC.

The J gene is TRBJ1-6, the V gene TRBV5-6; TRBD1 might be the D (5 bases). V lost 0 bases, J lost 9 bases, and 13 bases lay in between. The CDR3 is made up of 15 amino acids. CDR1 and CDR2 (germline): SGHDT, YYEEEE. The CDR3 bases are TGTGCCAGCAGCTTGGGATGGGGGACTGGTTCACCCCTCCACTTT. This translates into CASSLGWGTGSPLHF. Combining the CDR3 with reference TRBV5-6 and TRBJ1-6 gives the whole variable domain DAGVTQSPTHLIKTRGQQVTLRCSPKSGHDTVSWYQQALGQGPQFIFQYYEEEERQRGNFPDRFSGHQFPNYSSELNVNALLLGDSALYLCASSLGWGTGSPLHFGNGTRLTVT.

The chain employs TRBV24-1 and TRBJ2-5; 12 nucleotides match TRBD2. CDR1 is KGHDR and CDR2 is SFDVKD in the germline V gene. CDR3 length: 16 amino acids. Trimming removed 4 bases from V and 5 bases from J; junction bases left unmatched: 7. The CDR3 loop reads CATSDKTSGRWETQYF. The CDR3 bases are TGTGCCACCAGTGACAAGACTAGCGGGAGATGGGAGACCCAGTACTTC.

This clone was seen only once. This rearrangement joins TRBV19 to TRBJ2-2, with D possibly TRBD2 on 7 matching bases. Germline V lookup: CDR1 LNHDA, CDR2 SQIVND (reference sequence). This CDR3 comprises 15 residues. Trimming stripped 7 bases from V and 6 bases from J, with 18 bases between. The CDR3: CASIRRRGGPGELFF. Here the CDR3 DNA reads TGTGCCAGTATAAGACGCAGGGGAGGGCCCGGGGAGCTGTTTTTT.

This clone occurred once. V usage is TRBV5-1 and J usage is TRBJ2-7, with D perhaps matching TRBD2 (6 bases). There are 17 residues in the CDR3. Germline loops: CDR1 SGHRS, CDR2 YFSETQ. Deletions cut 0 bases from V and 7 bases from J, with 23 bases between. CDR3 protein: CASSLDRALASPWEQYF. Here the CDR3 DNA reads TGCGCCAGCAGCTTGGACCGGGCGCTAGCGAGCCCCTGGGAGCAGTACTTC.

The gene calls are TRBV9 and TRBJ2-5, with 7 nucleotides matching TRBD2. Germline V gene data show CDR1 as SGDLS and CDR2 as YYNGEE. Losses at the gene ends were 3 bases for V and 2 bases for J; bases not matched to a gene: 4. The CDR3 is made up of 14 amino acids. This CDR3 reads CASSAPGLQETQYF. Here the CDR3 DNA reads TGTGCCAGCAGCGCACCGGGACTACAAGAGACCCAGTACTTC.

This chain connects TRBV29-1 to TRBJ2-1, with D possibly TRBD1 on 7 matching bases. Trimming took 6 bases from V and 5 from J, leaving 17 bases between them. CDR3 length: 14 amino acids. CDR1 is SQVTM and CDR2 is ANQGSEA in the germline V gene. CDR3 in DNA: TGCAGCGTGACAGGGACTCCCCCACACAATGAGCAGTTCTTC. Protein sequence: CSVTGTPPHNEQFF.

The V call is TRBV14, the J call TRBJ1-2; the D gene is possibly TRBD1 (6 bases). Between the trimmed V and J ends, which lost 4 bases and 4 bases, there was a span of 16 bases. In germline, CDR1 is SGHDN, CDR2 FVKESK. This CDR3 spans 15 amino acids. CDR3 in amino acids: CASSLGEGVSYGYTF. The CDR3 DNA sequence: TGTGCCAGCAGCCTTGGAGAGGGGGTGAGCTATGGCTACACCTTC.

In its sample, this clone is medium-sized (0.01 to 0.1%). The CDR3 DNA follows: TGTGCCAGTAGTAGGGTTAATCAGCCCCAGCATTTT. The encoded protein is CASSRVNQPQHF. The chain uses TRBV19 and TRBJ1-5; D call uncertain. Germline V gene data show CDR1 as LNHDA and CDR2 as SQIVND (reference sequence). CDR3 length: 12 residues. V was cut by 4 bases and J by 4 bases, with 5 bases left in between.

The V call is TRBV10-1, the J call TRBJ1-6, with a tentative D call TRBD1 (5 bases). The V and J ends lost 9 bases and 1 base respectively, with 22 bases between them. The CDR3 has 18 residues. Germline V gene sequence: CDR1 WNHNN, CDR2 SYGVQD (reference sequence). The CDR3 sequence: CARGVGGCLRSYNSPLHF. The CDR3, as DNA: TGCGCCAGGGGCGTTGGGGGATGTTTAAGGTCCTATAATTCACCCCTCCACTTT.

The chain has TRBV6-2 or TRBV6-3 and TRBJ1-5; no reliable D call. Per the germline V gene, CDR1 is MNHEY and CDR2 is SVGEGT. V was cut by 0 bases and J by 4 bases, with 13 bases left in between. This CDR3 spans 16 amino acids. As DNA, the CDR3 is TGTGCCAGCAGTTACTCGATAGTGTCGGGGAATCAGCCCCAGCATTTT. Protein sequence: CASSYSIVSGNQPQHF.

The table lists this clone with a few counts. The rearrangement uses TRBV19 and TRBJ1-5; no definite D call. The CDR3 spans 13 residues. Deletions cut 7 bases from V and 4 bases from J, with 11 bases between. In germline, CDR1 is LNHDA, CDR2 SQIVND (reference sequence). In DNA, the CDR3 is TGTGCCAGTACTGGTAGCGGTAATCAGCCCCAGCATTTT. Residues: CASTGSGNQPQHF.

J is TRBJ1-1 and V is TRBV6-6; D gene unclear. CDR3 length: 16 residues. The V end lost 6 bases, the J end lost 4 bases, and 21 bases lay between the germline ends. Germline V CDR1 and CDR2: MNHNY, SVGAGI (reference sequence). Here the CDR3 reads CASSQADYGTGTEAFF. The CDR3 coding sequence is TGTGCCAGCAGCCAAGCCGACTATGGTACGGGCACTGAAGCTTTCTTT.